Each of the 20 T cell receptor beta chains below was sequenced from the same sample in a study of T cells in women clearing cervical HPV infection. Measured with immunoSEQ multiplex PCR; TCRdb has only the in-frame clones, and not every one. This listing includes under 50,000 clones. The sequenced sample was blood buffy coat. These receptors were taken from a woman aged 18 to 75 with a cervical HPV16 infection that either progressed to CIN3+ or cleared (not recorded which).

Comment on this clone: The read comes to an end 3 residues before the CDR3 does, leaving the germline J gene to fill in the end. The genes are TRBV11-1 and TRBJ2-3; 7 bases fit TRBD2. CDR1 and CDR2 from the germline V gene are SGHAT and FQDESV (reference sequence). The CDR3 length is 15 residues. Trimming took 5 bases from V and 3 from J; bases not matched to a gene: 8. The CDR3 region is CASSPTGLVTDTQYF. CDR3 DNA, as far as it was read: TGTGCCAGCAGCCCCACTGGACTAGTAACAGATACG.

With respect to this clone: Read coverage stops 3 residues before the CDR3 terminus; the germline J gene supplies the remainder. This chain uses TRBV20-1 with TRBJ2-7; perhaps TRBD1 as D (6 bases). Germline CDR1 and CDR2: DFQATT and SNEGSKA (reference sequence). The CDR3 consists of 15 residues. Trimming took off 0 bases at V and 3 bases at J, with 15 bases between the two ends. Here the CDR3 reads CSARDRTVRIYEQYF. The sequenced part of the CDR3 DNA is TGCAGTGCTAGAGATAGGACAGTACGCATCTACGAG.

Notes on this clone: With the read ending 3 residues before the CDR3 end, the germline J gene is used to fill in that end. The chain uses TRBV18 and TRBJ2-3; the match to TRBD2 covers 8 bases. The germline gives CDR1 KGHSH, CDR2 LQKENI. This CDR3 comprises 14 residues. The sequenced part of the CDR3 DNA is TGTGCCAGCTCACCCAGCGGGAGAAGAGAGACG. Translated, it gives CASSPSGRRET. The CDR3 in its entirety is CASSPSGRRETQYF.

As for this clone: The read halts 3 residues ahead of the CDR3 end, with the missing end drawn from the germline J gene. This sequence joins TRBV6-1 and TRBJ2-2; D is undetermined. Germline loops: CDR1 MNHNS, CDR2 SASEGT. This CDR3 has 15 residues. The DNA read from the CDR3 is TGTGCCAGCAGTGTTGGGTCCTCTTCGGGTGAAAAG. It translates to CASSVGSSSGEK. The whole CDR3 protein reads CASSVGSSSGEKLFF.

On this clone: The read finishes 3 residues shy of the CDR3 end, and the germline J gene is used to complete it. The chain is built from TRBV18 and TRBJ2-3; 9 positions match TRBD1. CDR1 and CDR2 from the germline V gene are KGHSH and LQKENI. The CDR3 length is 14 residues. CDR3 sequence: CASSPSGQGETQYF. CDR3 DNA, as far as it was read: TGTGCCAGCTCACCATCGGGACAGGGAGAGACG.

Remarks on this clone: Read sequence stops 3 residues before the CDR3 end, and the germline J gene provides the missing end. The V and J genes are TRBV30 and TRBJ2-2; 10 nucleotides align to TRBD2. Trimming removed 6 bases from V and 6 bases from J; junction bases left unmatched: 7. Per germline, CDR1 GTSNPN and CDR2 SVGIG (reference sequence). The CDR3 consists of 14 residues. The part of the CDR3 DNA that was read is TGTGCCTGCCACCCGGGACTAGCGTCCGGGGAG. It is translated as CACHPGLASGE. The complete CDR3 sequence is CACHPGLASGELFF.

As for this clone: The read ends 3 residues before the CDR3 terminus; that terminus is restored from the germline J gene. The V gene is TRBV7-9, the J gene TRBJ2-3; perhaps D is TRBD1 or TRBD2 (6 bases each). The CDR3 is 15 residues long. The germline V gene has CDR1 SEHNR and CDR2 FQNEAQ (reference sequence). The chain's CDR3 is CASSLTTGGGETQYF. The CDR3 DNA, read in part, is TGTGCCAGCAGCTTAACGACAGGAGGGGGAGAGACG.

Regarding this clone: The read terminates 3 residues before the CDR3 end, so the remaining end is supplied by the germline J gene. The V and J genes are TRBV7-3 and TRBJ1-2; D remains unclear. CDR3 length equals 15 residues. CDR1 is SGHTA and CDR2 is FQGTGA in the germline V gene. Here the CDR3 reads CASSLTSGNTDTYTF. The DNA read from the CDR3 is TGTGCCAGCAGCTTAACCAGCGGGAACACAGATACC.

As regards this clone: Read sequence stops 3 residues before the CDR3 end, and the germline J gene provides the missing end. This sequence joins TRBV7-2 and TRBJ2-5; no reliable D call. Germline V CDR1 and CDR2: SGHTA, FQGNSA. Trimming shortened V by 2 bases and J by 7 bases, and 11 bases separated the two germline ends. This CDR3 has 13 amino acids. The CDR3 is CASSLKLLTTQYF. The CDR3 bases that were read are TGTGCCAGCAGCTTAAAACTACTCACGACC.

On this clone itself: The read stops 3 residues short of the end of the CDR3; the missing end is completed from the germline J gene. V and J are TRBV30 and TRBJ1-3; D uncertain. This CDR3 comprises 14 residues. Trimming took 0 bases from V and 2 from J, leaving 8 bases between them. From germline, CDR1 is GTSNPN and CDR2 SVGIG (reference sequence). CDR3 residues: CAWSVSQAGNTIYF. The sequenced part of the CDR3 DNA is TGTGCCTGGAGTGTATCACAAGCTGGAAACACC.

As regards this clone: The read terminates 3 residues before the CDR3 end, so the remaining end is supplied by the germline J gene. The gene calls are TRBV28 and TRBJ1-1; 7 positions agree with TRBD1. The CDR3 runs 12 residues. Germline V gives CDR1 MDHEN, CDR2 SYDVKM. V lost 6 bases and J lost 5; bases outside the gene matches: 3. CDR3: CASRGGVTEAFF. The DNA read from the CDR3 is TGTGCCAGCAGAGGGGGCGTAACTGAA.

About this clone itself: The sequence runs out 3 residues before the end of the CDR3; the remainder is reconstructed from the germline J gene. The chain couples TRBV20-1 to TRBJ2-7; 7 nucleotides agree with TRBD2. After removal of 2 bases from V and 2 bases from J, the junction contained 6 bases not matched to a gene. Germline CDR1 reads DFQATT; CDR2 reads SNEGSKA (reference sequence). CDR3 length equals 14 residues. The DNA read from the CDR3 is TGCAGTGCTAGAACGCGGGAGAGGCCCTACGAG. Its translation is CSARTRERPYE. The full CDR3 sequence reads CSARTRERPYEQYF.

Comment on this clone: The missing CDR3 end, 3 residues past where the read stops, is filled in from the germline J gene. V is TRBV19 and J is TRBJ1-2; a weak D match, TRBD1 (6 bases). The length of the CDR3 is 16 residues. Per germline, CDR1 LNHDA and CDR2 SQIVND (reference sequence). The CDR3 is CASSEWLAAQGNDYTF. The sequenced part of the CDR3 DNA is TGTGCCAGTAGTGAGTGGCTAGCGGCCCAGGGGAATGAC.

With regard to this clone: The read gets to within 3 residues of the CDR3 end, and the germline J gene fills in the rest. This chain uses TRBV28 with TRBJ2-5, with D maybe TRBD1 (6 bases). Germline V CDR1 and CDR2: MDHEN, SYDVKM. V was clipped by 3 bases and J by 7 bases, with 15 bases between them. This CDR3 comprises 14 residues. The DNA read from the CDR3 is TGTGCCAGCAGTTTCCCAGGGGACCGCGTGACC. This sequence encodes CASSFPGDRVT. The entire CDR3 is CASSFPGDRVTQYF. Looking up the rest from reference TRBV28 and TRBJ2-5 gives the full variable domain: DVKVTQSSRYLVKRTGEKVFLECVQDMDHENMFWYRQDPGLGLRLIYFSYDVKMKEKGDIPEGYSVSREKKERFSLILESASTNQTSMYLCASSFPGDRVTQYFGPGTRLLVL.

Of note for this clone: Read coverage stops 3 residues before the CDR3 terminus; the germline J gene supplies the remainder. The chain links TRBV7-2 to TRBJ1-2; D gene unclear. This CDR3 comprises 14 residues. Germline lookup yields CDR1 SGHTA and CDR2 FQGNSA. The CDR3 region is CASSLALRSNDYTF. CDR3 DNA, as far as it was read: TGTGCCAGCAGCTTAGCGCTGAGAAGCAATGAC. The variable domain in full, completed from reference TRBV7-2 and TRBJ1-2, reads GAGVSQSPSNKVTEKGKDVELRCDPISGHTALYWYRQSLGQGLEFLIYFQGNSAPDKSGLPSDRFSAERTGGSVSTLTIQRTQQEDSAVYLCASSLALRSNDYTFGSGTRLTVV.

Worth noting for this clone: The read ends 3 residues early relative to the CDR3; the germline J gene fills the gap. This chain connects TRBV24-1 to TRBJ2-3, with 7 nucleotides matching TRBD2. Germline CDR1 KGHDR, CDR2 SFDVKD. This CDR3 is built from 16 residues. V dropped 0 bases and J dropped 7; count of bases not matched to a gene: 9. This CDR3 is CATSDLVASGVNTQYF. The CDR3 DNA, read in part, is TGTGCCACCAGTGATTTGGTGGCTAGCGGAGTTAATACG.

A remark on this clone: The missing CDR3 end, 3 residues past where the read stops, is filled in from the germline J gene. The chain is built from TRBV19 and TRBJ2-1, with 8 nucleotides matching TRBD2. With 0 bases clipped from V and 9 bases from J, the junction kept 1 base outside the gene matches. The CDR3 contains 13 residues. CDR1 and CDR2 (germline): LNHDA, SQIVND (reference sequence). The part of the CDR3 DNA that was read is TGTGCCAGTAGTATAGATGCGGGGGGTGAG. Encoded protein: CASSIDAGGE. The full-length CDR3 reads as CASSIDAGGEQFF.

Note on this clone: The CDR3 end lies 3 residues beyond the end of the read and is filled in from the germline J gene. This specimen includes other DNA sequences encoding the same CDR3. The rearrangement links TRBV30 to TRBJ1-3, with D unclear. CDR3 length equals 15 residues. Germline values: CDR1 GTSNPN, CDR2 SVGIG (reference sequence). V was trimmed by 0 bases and J by 0 bases, leaving 9 bases between them. CDR3 DNA (partial): TGTGCCTGGAGTGTAAGGGTGTCCTCTGGAAACACC. This encodes CAWSVRVSSGNT. The complete CDR3 reads CAWSVRVSSGNTIYF.

Turning to this clone: The read terminates 3 residues before the CDR3 end, so the remaining end is supplied by the germline J gene. The chain uses TRBV7-9 and TRBJ2-2, with D hard to call. Looked up from germline, CDR1 is SEHNR and CDR2 is FQNEAQ (reference sequence). The CDR3 contains 14 residues. The CDR3 reads CASSFSGTNEKLFF. CDR3 bases read: TGTGCCAGCAGCTTTAGTGGAACTAATGAAAAG.

As for this clone: The missing CDR3 end, 3 residues past where the read stops, is filled in from the germline J gene. The V gene is TRBV14, the J gene TRBJ2-2; D may be TRBD2 (6 bases). V was pared by 4 bases and J by 5 bases, with 20 bases between. Germline V gives CDR1 SGHDN, CDR2 FVKESK. The CDR3 length is 17 residues. The DNA read from the CDR3 is TGTGCCAGCAGCCTCCGACTCCGGGACTTTAGGACCGGGGAG. The encoded protein is CASSLRLRDFRTGE. The entire CDR3 protein reads CASSLRLRDFRTGELFF.